The text below deals with one TCR beta chain. This clone has only one observation. Its antigen is unknown. Qualities for individual bases were not recorded, and no much larger clone is one base off. This sample stems from a study of blood T cell repertoires in COVID-19 (dated by TCRdb to between 2020 and 2021). Context from the whole study: Collaborator samples came from the United States, Italy and Spain and covered acute and convalescent phases of COVID-19. The repertoires were released in a freely available public database intended as a resource for research on the immune response to SARS-CoV-2. Where HLA class I and class II types were available, the types were taken from metadata supplied by the sample provider, not from assay-based typing. Sample metadata almost always included a de-identified subject ID, COVID-19 status, age in years and sex. The samples were drawn from the first 160 participants of the ongoing ImmuneRACE study and from 1,254 subjects provided by 6 global collaborators. Deeply sampled blood TCRbeta repertoires from subjects exposed to, actively infected with, or recovered from COVID-19 were included in the dataset. The material from the prospective study consisted of cDNA or gDNA derived from T cells, B-cell-depleted T cells, or PBMCs.

In Seattle, one collaborating source enrolled patients while the infection was active and tracked those patients longitudinally over the course of disease. The collaborating institutions used their own protocols to collect whole blood in K2EDTA tubes. Collaborator samples were shipped for TCRbeta analysis as frozen whole blood, isolated PBMCs, or DNA extracted from either sample type. TCRbeta CDR3 regions were amplified from genomic DNA by means of the immunoSEQ Assay, a bias-controlled multiplex PCR. Per the original workflow: The number of nucleated cells in each sample was estimated by amplification of reference gene primers within the assay. To quantify the absolute abundance of each unique TCRbeta CDR3 rearrangement, sequence reads were collapsed and filtered. For each sample, productive Simpson clonality was calculated as the square root of Simpson's diversity index across productive rearrangements. TCRdb took over this immuneACCESS table, retaining in-frame rearrangements with V and J assigned. Such tables are incomplete; in checked studies, under half of the missing clones stem from an unresolved V gene, and the remainder is unexplained. That table furnishes V, J and clone size, whereas the DNA furnished D and trimming. A total of tens of thousands of clones appear in this sample, approximately 80% of them only once. The ten top clones hold 9.5% to 13% of the sample.

Beyond this particular receptor, the publication reports: The quantity of clinical and demographic metadata differed by source and by participant and was supplied without curation.

The TCR originated in a man aged 30 to 39 with COVID-19, enrolled during active disease. Sequenced: peripheral blood.

CDR3 region: CASSSPDRQGKTQYF. The DNA sequence is given as TGTGCCAGCAGCTCCCCGGACCGACAGGGAAAGACCCAGTACTTC. The V and J genes are TRBV5-6 and TRBJ2-5, and 7 junction bases match TRBD1. The V end gives up 3 bases and the J end 6 bases, leaving 11 bases in the junction not matched to a gene. CDR1 and CDR2 were assigned from the germline V gene as SGHDT and YYEEEE. Measured from the cysteine to the phenylalanine, the CDR3 is 15 residues long. This entry keeps only the CDR3 DNA: 45 bases, framed from base 1.